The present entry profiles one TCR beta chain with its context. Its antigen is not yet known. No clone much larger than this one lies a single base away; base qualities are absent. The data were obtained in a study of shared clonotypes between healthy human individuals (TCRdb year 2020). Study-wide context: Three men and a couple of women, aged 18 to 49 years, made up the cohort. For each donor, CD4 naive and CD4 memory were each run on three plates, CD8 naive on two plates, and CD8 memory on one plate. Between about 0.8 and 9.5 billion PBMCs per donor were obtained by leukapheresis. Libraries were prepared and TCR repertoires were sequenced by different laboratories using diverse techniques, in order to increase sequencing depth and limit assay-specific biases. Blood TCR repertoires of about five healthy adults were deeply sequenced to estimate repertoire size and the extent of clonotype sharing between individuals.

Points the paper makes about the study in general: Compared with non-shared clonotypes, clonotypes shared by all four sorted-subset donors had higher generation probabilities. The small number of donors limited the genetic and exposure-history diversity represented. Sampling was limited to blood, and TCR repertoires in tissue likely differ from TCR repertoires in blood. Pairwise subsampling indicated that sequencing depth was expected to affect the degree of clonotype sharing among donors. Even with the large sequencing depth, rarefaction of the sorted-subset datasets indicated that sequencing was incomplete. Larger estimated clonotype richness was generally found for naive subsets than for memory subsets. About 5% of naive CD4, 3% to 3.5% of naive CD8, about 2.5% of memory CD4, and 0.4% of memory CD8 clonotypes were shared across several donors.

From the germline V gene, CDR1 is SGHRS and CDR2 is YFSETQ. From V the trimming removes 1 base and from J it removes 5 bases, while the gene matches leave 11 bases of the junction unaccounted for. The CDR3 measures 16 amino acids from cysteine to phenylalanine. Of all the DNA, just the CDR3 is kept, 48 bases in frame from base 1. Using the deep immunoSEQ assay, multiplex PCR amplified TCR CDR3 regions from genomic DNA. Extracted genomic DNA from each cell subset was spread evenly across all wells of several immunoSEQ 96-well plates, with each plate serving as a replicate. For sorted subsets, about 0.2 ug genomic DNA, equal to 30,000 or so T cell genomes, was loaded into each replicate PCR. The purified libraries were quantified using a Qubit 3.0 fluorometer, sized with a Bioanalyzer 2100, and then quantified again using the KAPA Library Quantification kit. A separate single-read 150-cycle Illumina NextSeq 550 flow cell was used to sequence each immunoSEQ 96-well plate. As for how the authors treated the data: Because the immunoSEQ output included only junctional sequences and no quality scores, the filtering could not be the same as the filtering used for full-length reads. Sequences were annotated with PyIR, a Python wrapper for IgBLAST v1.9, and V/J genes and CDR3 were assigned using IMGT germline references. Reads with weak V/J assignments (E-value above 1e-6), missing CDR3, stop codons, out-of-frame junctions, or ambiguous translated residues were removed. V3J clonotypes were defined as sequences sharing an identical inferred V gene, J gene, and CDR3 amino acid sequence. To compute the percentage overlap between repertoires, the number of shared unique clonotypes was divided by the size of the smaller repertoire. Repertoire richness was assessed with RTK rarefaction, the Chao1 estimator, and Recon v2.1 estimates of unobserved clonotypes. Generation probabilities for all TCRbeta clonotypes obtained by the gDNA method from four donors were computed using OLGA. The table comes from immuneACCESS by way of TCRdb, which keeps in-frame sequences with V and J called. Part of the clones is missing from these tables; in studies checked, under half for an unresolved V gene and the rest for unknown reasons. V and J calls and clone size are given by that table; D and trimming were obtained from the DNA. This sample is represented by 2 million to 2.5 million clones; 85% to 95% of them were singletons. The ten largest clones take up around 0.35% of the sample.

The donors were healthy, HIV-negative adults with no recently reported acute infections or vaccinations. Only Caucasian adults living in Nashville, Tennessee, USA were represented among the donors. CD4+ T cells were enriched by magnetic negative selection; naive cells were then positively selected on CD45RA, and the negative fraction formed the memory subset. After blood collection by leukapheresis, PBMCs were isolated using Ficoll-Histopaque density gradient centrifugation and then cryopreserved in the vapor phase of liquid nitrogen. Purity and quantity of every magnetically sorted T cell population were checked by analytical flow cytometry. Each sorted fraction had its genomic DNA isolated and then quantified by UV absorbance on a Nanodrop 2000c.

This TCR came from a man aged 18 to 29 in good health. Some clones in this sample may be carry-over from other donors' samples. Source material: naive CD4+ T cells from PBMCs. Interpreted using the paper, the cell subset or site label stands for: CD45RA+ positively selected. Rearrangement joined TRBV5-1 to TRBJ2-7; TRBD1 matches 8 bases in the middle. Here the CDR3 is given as CASSLLGQGAPNEQYF. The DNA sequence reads TGCGCCAGCAGCTTGCTAGGCCAGGGGGCGCCAAACGAGCAGTACTTC.